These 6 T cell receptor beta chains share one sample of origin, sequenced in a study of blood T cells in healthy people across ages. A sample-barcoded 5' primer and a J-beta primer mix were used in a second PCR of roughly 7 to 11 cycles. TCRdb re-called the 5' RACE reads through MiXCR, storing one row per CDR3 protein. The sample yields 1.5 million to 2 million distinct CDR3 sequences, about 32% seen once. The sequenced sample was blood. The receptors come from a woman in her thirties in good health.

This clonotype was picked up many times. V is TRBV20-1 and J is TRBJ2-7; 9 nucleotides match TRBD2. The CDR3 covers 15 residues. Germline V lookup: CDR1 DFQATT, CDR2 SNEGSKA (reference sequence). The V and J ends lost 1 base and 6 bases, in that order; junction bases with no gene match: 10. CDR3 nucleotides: TGCAGTGCTAGAGGCCTAGCGGGGTTTCGGGGCGAGCAGTACTTC. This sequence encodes CSARGLAGFRGEQYF.

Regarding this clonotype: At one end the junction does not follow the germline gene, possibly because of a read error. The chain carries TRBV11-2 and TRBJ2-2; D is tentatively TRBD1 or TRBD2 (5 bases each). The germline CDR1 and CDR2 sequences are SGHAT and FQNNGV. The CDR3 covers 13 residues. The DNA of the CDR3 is TGTGCCAGCAGCTTAACCGGGGACGGGAAGCTGTTTTTT. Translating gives CASSLTGDGKLFF.

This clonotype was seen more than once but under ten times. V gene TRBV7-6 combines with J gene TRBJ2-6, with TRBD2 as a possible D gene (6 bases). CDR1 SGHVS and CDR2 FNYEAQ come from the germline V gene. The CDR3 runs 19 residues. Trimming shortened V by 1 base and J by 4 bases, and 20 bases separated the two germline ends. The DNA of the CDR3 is TGTGCCAGCAGCTTAGAGGGTGGGAGGTTTAACGCCGGGGCCAACGTCCTGACTTTC. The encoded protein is CASSLEGGRFNAGANVLTF.

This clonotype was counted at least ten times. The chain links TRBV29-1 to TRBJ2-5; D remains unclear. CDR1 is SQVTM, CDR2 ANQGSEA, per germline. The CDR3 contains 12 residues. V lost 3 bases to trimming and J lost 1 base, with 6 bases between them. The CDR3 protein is CSVDQIQETQYF. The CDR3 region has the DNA TGCAGCGTTGATCAAATCCAAGAGACCCAGTACTTC. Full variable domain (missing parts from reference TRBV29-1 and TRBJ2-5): SAVISQKPSRDICQRGTSLTIQCQVDSQVTMMFWYRQQPGQSLTLIATANQGSEATYESGFVIDKFPISRPNLTFSTLTVSNMSPEDSSIYLCSVDQIQETQYFGPGTRLLVL.

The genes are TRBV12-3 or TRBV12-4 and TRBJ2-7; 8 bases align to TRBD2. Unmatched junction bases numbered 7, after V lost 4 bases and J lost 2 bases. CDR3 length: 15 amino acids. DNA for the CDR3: TGTGCCAGCAGTTCTACCGGGACTAGGCCCTACGAGCAGTACTTC. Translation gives CASSSTGTRPYEQYF.

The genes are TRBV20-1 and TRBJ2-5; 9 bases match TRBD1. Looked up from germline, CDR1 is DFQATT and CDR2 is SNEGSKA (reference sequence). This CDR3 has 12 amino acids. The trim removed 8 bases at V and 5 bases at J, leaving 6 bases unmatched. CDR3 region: CSPGQGDETQYF. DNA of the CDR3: TGCAGTCCGGGACAGGGCGATGAGACCCAGTACTTC.